This T cell receptor delta chain was retrieved from a study of gamma-delta chains in newborns, infants, children. Study context: Innate gammadelta T cells reportedly expand polyclonally right after birth, driven by microbial exposure, per the title.

TCRdb reanalysed the reads with CATT. The sample shows 6,500 to 8,000 delta-chain clones, around 11% of them seen only once. V shed 0 bases, J shed 6 bases, and the junction held 9 bases outside the gene matches. The CDR3 consists of 15 residues. From germline, CDR1 is GEAIGNYY and CDR2 EKD. This rearrangement joins TRDV2 to TRDJ1; TRDD3 aligns across 7 bases. Because TCRdb records no J gene, it was assigned here through a match of the DNA to germline. The sample was blood. This receptor was taken from a child who was a newborn, infant or young child, either healthy, febrile or measles-vaccinated (not recorded which). Here the CDR3 reads CACDTVGDVANKLIF. The CDR3, as DNA: TGTGCCTGTGACACCGTGGGGGACGTTGCTAATAAACTCATCTTT.